Each of the 18 T cell receptor beta chains below was sequenced from the same sample in a study of blood T cell repertoires in COVID-19. Method: immunoSEQ multiplex PCR; TCRdb's copy keeps in-frame clones and lacks some. This sample carries about 160,000 clones, roughly 93% of them seen once, and the ten largest clones take roughly 2%. The material sequenced was peripheral blood. The receptors originated from a man younger than 35 with acute or convalescent COVID-19.

V usage is TRBV25-1 and J usage is TRBJ1-1, with D possibly being TRBD1 (5 bases). The CDR3 extends over 15 amino acids. Germline values: CDR1 MGHDK, CDR2 SYGVNS. The ends were cut back, 2 bases at V and 3 bases at J, with 13 bases in the middle. CDR3 coding DNA: TGTGCCAGCAGTGAACGACGGTGGGGGGACACTGAAGCTTTCTTT. Its protein is CASSERRWGDTEAFF.

The rearrangement uses TRBV9 and TRBJ2-2; 9 nucleotides match TRBD1. Germline V CDR1 and CDR2: SGDLS, YYNGEE. V lost 0 bases to trimming and J lost 3 bases; unmatched junction nucleotides: 6. The CDR3 is 17 amino acids. The CDR3 protein is CASSVAGQGWYTGELFF. DNA for the CDR3: TGTGCCAGCAGCGTAGCGGGACAGGGATGGTACACCGGGGAGCTGTTTTTT. Full variable domain (outside the CDR3, taken from reference TRBV9 and TRBJ2-2): DSGVTQTPKHLITATGQRVTLRCSPRSGDLSVYWYQQSLDQGLQFLIQYYNGEERAKGNILERFSAQQFPDLHSELNLSSLELGDSALYFCASSVAGQGWYTGELFFGEGSRLTVL.

This rearrangement joins TRBV7-2 to TRBJ1-4; D might be TRBD1 (5 bases). The CDR3 extends over 15 amino acids. Germline V gene sequence: CDR1 SGHTA, CDR2 FQGNSA. V was pared by 5 bases and J by 8 bases, with 18 bases between. The CDR3 coding sequence is TGTGCCAGCAGCCCCTCCGGGAGGGGCTGGGAAAAACTGTTTTTT. Translation: CASSPSGRGWEKLFF.

The chain links TRBV9 to TRBJ1-2; a weak D match, TRBD1 (5 bases). The germline V gene has CDR1 SGDLS and CDR2 YYNGEE. This CDR3 has 15 amino acids. Trimming took 3 bases from V and 4 from J, leaving 16 bases between them. This CDR3 is CASSETVGQTYGYTF. CDR3 coding DNA: TGTGCCAGCAGCGAGACTGTGGGGCAAACCTATGGCTACACCTTC.

The V and J genes are TRBV20-1 and TRBJ1-3; the D is unclear. Trimming took 3 bases from V and 4 from J, leaving 4 bases between them. This CDR3 region has 11 residues. Germline CDR1 and CDR2: DFQATT and SNEGSKA (reference sequence). DNA for the CDR3: TGCAGTGCTAGGAGGGGAAACACCATATATTTT. Protein product: CSARRGNTIYF.

The chain recombines TRBV29-1 with TRBJ1-1; TRBD1 agrees at 9 bases. This CDR3 has 12 amino acids. V gave up 5 bases and J gave up 5 bases; unmatched junction bases: 3. Germline CDR1 reads SQVTM; CDR2 reads ANQGSEA. The CDR3 loop reads CSVWTGETEAFF. CDR3 coding DNA: TGCAGCGTTTGGACAGGGGAGACTGAAGCTTTCTTT.

The CDR3, as DNA: TGCAGTGCTAGTTCACTAGCGGGGGGGCATCCGAGCTCCTACAATGAGCAGTTCTTC. Encoded protein: CSASSLAGGHPSSYNEQFF. This chain connects TRBV20-1 to TRBJ2-1; 13 bases are a match to TRBD2. Trimming cost V 3 bases and J 0 bases; bases outside gene matches: 11. This CDR3 contains 19 residues. In germline, CDR1 is DFQATT, CDR2 SNEGSKA (reference sequence).

The CDR3 DNA is TGTGCCACCAGCAGAGATCCGGCTGAAGCTTTCTTT. It is translated as CATSRDPAEAFF. This chain links TRBV15 with TRBJ1-1, with D unresolved. V was trimmed by 0 bases and J by 6 bases, leaving 5 bases between them. Germline V gene sequence: CDR1 LNHNV, CDR2 YYDKDF (reference sequence). This CDR3 has 12 residues. The variable domain in full, with the rest retrieved from reference TRBV15 and TRBJ1-1, is DAMVIQNPRYQVTQFGKPVTLSCSQTLNHNVMYWYQQKSSQAPKLLFHYYDKDFNNEADTPDNFQSRRPNTSFCFLDIRSPGLGDTAMYLCATSRDPAEAFFGQGTRLTVV.

The rearrangement uses TRBV4-1 and TRBJ1-2; 7 nucleotides agree with TRBD1. V was clipped by 3 bases and J by 3 bases; unmatched bases: 7. The CDR3 has 15 amino acids. Germline CDR1 reads MGHRA; CDR2 reads YSYEKL. CDR3 in amino acids: CASSHTEGADYGYTF. The DNA for the CDR3 is TGCGCCAGCAGCCACACGGAGGGGGCCGACTATGGCTACACCTTC.

V usage is TRBV29-1 and J usage is TRBJ2-1; D may be TRBD2 (6 bases). The ends were cut back, 8 bases at V and 6 bases at J, with 14 bases in the middle. CDR3 length equals 12 residues. Germline CDR1 and CDR2: SQVTM and ANQGSEA. CDR3: CSTGGKSNEQFF. In nucleotides, the CDR3 is TGCAGCACTGGAGGGAAGTCCAATGAGCAGTTCTTC.

The rearrangement links TRBV9 to TRBJ2-3; 16 bases are a match to TRBD2. J lost 5 bases, V lost 3 bases, and 15 bases had no gene match. The CDR3 is 20 residues long. The V gene's germline CDR1 is SGDLS and CDR2 YYNGEE. CDR3 bases: TGTGCCAGCAGCGCCCCGGGACTAGCGGGGGGGCTAGTTCTCAGAGATACGCAGTATTTT. Translated, it gives CASSAPGLAGGLVLRDTQYF.

V gene TRBV24-1 combines with J gene TRBJ2-3, with TRBD1 identical over 9 bases. The CDR3 runs 16 residues. V lost 6 bases and J lost 1; bases outside the gene matches: 7. Germline V gene data show CDR1 as KGHDR and CDR2 as SFDVKD. The CDR3 DNA is TGTGCCACCAGTCGCAGGGGACAGGGTGGCACAGATACGCAGTATTTT. As protein: CATSRRGQGGTDTQYF.

This chain joins TRBV21-1 and TRBJ1-4; TRBD1, the table's D call, was not compared with the DNA. TRBV21-1 is annotated as a pseudogene. The CDR3 loop spans 11 amino acids. The CDR3 reads CASRHRGNQFF. As DNA, the CDR3 is TGTGCCAGCCGACACAGGGGGAACCAGTTTTTT.

The chain employs TRBV18 and TRBJ1-2; D might be TRBD1 (5 bases). The CDR3 length is 13 residues. The V end was cut by 3 bases, the J end by 8 bases, with 13 bases between. Germline V gives CDR1 KGHSH, CDR2 LQKENI. The CDR3 nucleotides are TGTGCCAGCTCACCCAGAGAGGACACCGGCTACACCTTC. Residues: CASSPREDTGYTF.

The CDR3 coding sequence is TGTGCCAGCAGACGGGGACAGGGGATCGATGAGCAGTTCTTC. Protein product: CASRRGQGIDEQFF. The rearrangement uses TRBV28 and TRBJ2-1; 10 nucleotides match TRBD1. CDR3 length: 14 residues. Germline V lookup: CDR1 MDHEN, CDR2 SYDVKM. The V gene end was trimmed by 6 bases and the J gene end by 8 bases; junction bases not matched to a gene: 7.

The chain links TRBV14 to TRBJ2-2; D may be TRBD1 (5 bases). The CDR3 is 15 amino acids. V was trimmed by 0 bases and J by 5 bases, leaving 10 bases between them. Germline V gene lookup returns CDR1 SGHDN and CDR2 FVKESK. The CDR3 DNA is TGTGCCAGCAGCCAAGATGGCCCAGGGACCGGGGAGCTGTTTTTT. Protein sequence: CASSQDGPGTGELFF.

This rearrangement joins TRBV10-1 to TRBJ2-2; D might be TRBD2 (6 bases). Germline values: CDR1 WNHNN, CDR2 SYGVQD (reference sequence). V shed 0 bases and J shed 6 bases, with 14 bases lying between them. The CDR3 covers 16 residues. CDR3 region: CASSESKAGIPGELFF. In DNA, the CDR3 is TGCGCCAGCAGTGAGTCGAAGGCGGGGATCCCCGGGGAGCTGTTTTTT.

This chain joins TRBV7-9 and TRBJ2-5, with D perhaps TRBD1 (5 bases). The CDR3 length is 15 residues. CDR1 is SEHNR and CDR2 is FQNEAQ in the germline V gene (reference sequence). With 10 bases removed from V and 3 bases from J, the gap between germline ends came to 21 bases. The CDR3 here is CATKLMQGREETQYF. Here the CDR3 DNA reads TGTGCCACCAAGCTTATGCAGGGCCGGGAAGAGACCCAGTACTTC.